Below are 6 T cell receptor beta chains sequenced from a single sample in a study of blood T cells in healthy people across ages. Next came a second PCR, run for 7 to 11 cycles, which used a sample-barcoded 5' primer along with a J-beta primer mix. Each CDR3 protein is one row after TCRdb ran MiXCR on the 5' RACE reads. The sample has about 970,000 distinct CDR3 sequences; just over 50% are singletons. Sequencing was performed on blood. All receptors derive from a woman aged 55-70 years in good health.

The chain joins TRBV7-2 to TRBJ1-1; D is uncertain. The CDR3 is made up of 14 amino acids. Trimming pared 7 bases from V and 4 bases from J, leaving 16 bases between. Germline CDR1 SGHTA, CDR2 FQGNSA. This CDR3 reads CASTQRGIGTEAFF. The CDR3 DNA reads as TGTGCCAGCACTCAGCGGGGTATCGGCACTGAAGCTTTCTTT.

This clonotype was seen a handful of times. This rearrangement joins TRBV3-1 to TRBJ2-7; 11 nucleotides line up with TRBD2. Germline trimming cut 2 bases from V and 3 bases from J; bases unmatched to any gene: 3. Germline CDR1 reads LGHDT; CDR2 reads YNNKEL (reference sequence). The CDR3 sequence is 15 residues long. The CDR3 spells CASSQTSGRGYEQYF. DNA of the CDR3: TGTGCCAGCAGCCAAACTAGCGGGAGAGGCTACGAGCAGTACTTC.

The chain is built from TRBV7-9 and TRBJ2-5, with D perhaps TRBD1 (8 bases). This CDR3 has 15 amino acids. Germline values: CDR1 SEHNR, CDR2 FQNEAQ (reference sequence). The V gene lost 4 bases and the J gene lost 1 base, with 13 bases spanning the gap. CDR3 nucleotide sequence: TGTGCCAGCAGCTCGACAGGGGAGGGCCAAGAGACCCAGTACTTC. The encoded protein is CASSSTGEGQETQYF.

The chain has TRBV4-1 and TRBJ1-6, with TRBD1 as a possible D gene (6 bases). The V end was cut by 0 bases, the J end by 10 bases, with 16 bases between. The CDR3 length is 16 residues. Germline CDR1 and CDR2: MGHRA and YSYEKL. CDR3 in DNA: TGCGCCAGCAGCCAAGATGGTCGAGGCAGGGGATCACCCCTCCACTTT. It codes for CASSQDGRGRGSPLHF.

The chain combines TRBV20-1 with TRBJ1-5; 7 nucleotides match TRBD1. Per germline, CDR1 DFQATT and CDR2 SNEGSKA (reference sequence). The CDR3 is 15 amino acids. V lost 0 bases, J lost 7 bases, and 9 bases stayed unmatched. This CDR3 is CSARDLGQVRQPQHF. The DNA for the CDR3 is TGCAGTGCTAGAGATCTAGGACAGGTGCGGCAGCCCCAGCATTTT.

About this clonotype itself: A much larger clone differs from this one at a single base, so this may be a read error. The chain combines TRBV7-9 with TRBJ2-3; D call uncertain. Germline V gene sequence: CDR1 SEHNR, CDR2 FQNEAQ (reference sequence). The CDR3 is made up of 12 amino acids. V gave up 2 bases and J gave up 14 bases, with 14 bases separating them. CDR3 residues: CASSLSLDVRYF. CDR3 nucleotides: TGTGCCAGCAGCTTATCCCTAGACGTGCGGTATTTT.